The 29 T cell receptor beta chains reported below all come from one sample, sequenced in a study of glioma-infiltrating T cells. The iRepertoire nested amplicon-rescue multiplex PCR amplified TCR alpha and beta CDR3s from RNA. Via MiXCR, TCRdb re-called the multiplex PCR reads, giving one row per CDR3 protein. Seen here are 300,000 to 450,000 distinct CDR3 sequences, 41% observed once, and the top ten hold 12%. Sequences were obtained from glioma tissue, nonneoplastic brain tissue, or PBMCs (not recorded which). These receptors were taken from a human donor with low-grade glioma or glioblastoma, undergoing nonglioma brain surgery, or in good health (not recorded which).

The J gene is TRBJ2-7, the V gene TRBV28; 7 positions match TRBD1. The V segment lost 6 bases and the J segment 0 bases; nucleotides outside the gene matches: 5. The CDR3 consists of 14 residues. Germline CDR1 MDHEN, CDR2 SYDVKM. The CDR3 DNA reads TGTGCCAGCAGATCGACAGGGAGCTCCTACGAGCAGTACTTC. It encodes CASRSTGSSYEQYF. The full variable domain, with the rest looked up from reference TRBV28 and TRBJ2-7, is DVKVTQSSRYLVKRTGEKVFLECVQDMDHENMFWYRQDPGLGLRLIYFSYDVKMKEKGDIPEGYSVSREKKERFSLILESASTNQTSMYLCASRSTGSSYEQYFGPGTRLTVT.

CDR3 loop: CASSYATAYEQFF. CDR3 coding DNA: TGTGCCAGCAGTTACGCGACAGCGTACGAGCAGTTCTTC. The chain links TRBV6-5 to TRBJ2-1, with a tentative D call TRBD1 (5 bases). Germline CDR1 and CDR2: MNHEY and SVGAGI. V lost 2 bases and J lost 10, with 12 bases in between. The CDR3 extends over 13 amino acids.

Many counts were recorded for this clonotype. The chain employs TRBV27 and TRBJ2-7; D unresolved. V lost 5 bases to trimming and J lost 2 bases, with 16 bases between them. The CDR3 spans 15 residues. Germline values: CDR1 MNHEY, CDR2 SMNVEV (reference sequence). CDR3 in DNA: TGTGCCAGCAGTCCCCATAAGGGCCCACCCTACGAGCAGTACTTC. It encodes CASSPHKGPPYEQYF.

This clonotype was counted a few times. The V and J genes are TRBV12-3 or TRBV12-4 and TRBJ1-1; a possible D gene is TRBD1 (5 bases). The CDR3 has 14 amino acids. Trimming shortened V by 5 bases and J by 5 bases, and 15 bases separated the two germline ends. The CDR3, as DNA: TGTGCCAGCAGTGCGTGGGGCAGGGAGACTGAAGCTTTCTTT. Amino acids: CASSAWGRETEAFF.

In its sample, this clonotype was seen a few times. The chain combines TRBV7-3 with TRBJ2-1; D not resolved. Germline assignment: CDR1 SGHTA and CDR2 FQGTGA. This CDR3 has 13 residues. Trimming took off 1 base at V and 8 bases at J, with 9 bases between the two ends. CDR3 DNA sequence: TGTGCCAGCAGCTTAAGGTTCGACGATGAGCAGTTCTTC. Amino acid sequence: CASSLRFDDEQFF.

This chain uses TRBV28 with TRBJ2-7; possibly TRBD1 or TRBD2 for D (6 bases each). CDR3 length: 16 amino acids. V lost 6 bases and J lost 9, with 27 bases in between. Germline CDR1 reads MDHEN; CDR2 reads SYDVKM. The CDR3 here is CASSSASPLGGHGQYF. For the CDR3, the DNA is TGTGCCAGCAGCTCCGCTAGCCCCCTCGGGGGCCACGGGCAGTACTTC.

The rearrangement links TRBV27 to TRBJ2-7, with 7 bases fitting TRBD1. The CDR3 length is 16 residues. Germline V gives CDR1 MNHEY, CDR2 SMNVEV (reference sequence). The V and J ends lost 3 bases and 3 bases, in that order; junction bases with no gene match: 11. In DNA, the CDR3 is TGTGCCAGCAGTTTGTCAGGAAAGGGGGCTTTCTACGAGCAGTACTTC. Its protein product is CASSLSGKGAFYEQYF.

The chain joins TRBV4-1 to TRBJ2-1; 14 nucleotides agree with TRBD2. V gave up 4 bases and J gave up 7 bases; unmatched junction bases: 9. CDR1 MGHRA and CDR2 YSYEKL come from the germline V gene. CDR3 size: 17 residues. In nucleotides, the CDR3 is TGCGCCAGCAGCCCACTGGGACTAGCGGGAGACTGGAATGAGCAGTTCTTC. Its protein product is CASSPLGLAGDWNEQFF.

This clonotype was counted only a few times. The V and J genes are TRBV20-1 and TRBJ2-3; D unresolved. The germline V and J ends were trimmed by 7 bases and 1 base, with 12 bases remaining between them. Per the germline V gene, CDR1 is DFQATT and CDR2 is SNEGSKA (reference sequence). This CDR3 contains 13 residues. In DNA form, the CDR3 reads TGCAGTGTCCCCCTGGTCGGCACAGATACGCAGTATTTT. Its protein is CSVPLVGTDTQYF.

This clonotype has just a few counts. The chain links TRBV4-2 to TRBJ2-2; weak D call: TRBD1 (5 bases). V was pared by 4 bases and J by 7 bases, with 13 bases between. The CDR3 has 14 amino acids. Germline CDR1 reads LGHNA; CDR2 reads YNFKEQ. The CDR3 protein is CASSPVGQGGELFF. The DNA for the CDR3 is TGTGCCAGCAGCCCCGTCGGGCAGGGCGGGGAGCTGTTTTTT.

Points on this clonotype: Just one base apart from a much larger clone, this may be a read error. The V gene is TRBV6-5, the J gene TRBJ1-1; weak D call: TRBD1 (6 bases). CDR3 size: 15 residues. CDR1 and CDR2 from the germline V gene are MNHEY and SVGAGI. This CDR3 reads CASSAESGVVGAASF. CDR3 bases: TGTGCCAGCAGTGCCGAATCGGGGGTGGTGGGGGCCGCTTCCTTT.

About this clonotype: A read error is likely, as this CDR3 ends without the conserved phenylalanine or tryptophan. The chain is built from TRBV6-1 and TRBJ2-7, with D perhaps TRBD1 or TRBD2 (6 bases each). The CDR3 runs 15 residues. Germline values: CDR1 MNHNS, CDR2 SASEGT. With 7 bases removed from V and 2 bases from J, the gap between germline ends came to 18 bases. The DNA for the CDR3 is TGTGCCAGCATCCCCGAAGGGGGGCCCGCCTACGAGCAGTACTCC. This gives the protein CASIPEGGPAYEQYS.

In its sample, this clonotype was seen a few times. The chain has TRBV6-6 and TRBJ2-7; D call uncertain. Germline lookup yields CDR1 MNHNY and CDR2 SVGAGI (reference sequence). The CDR3 length is 11 residues. The V end lost 8 bases, the J end lost 9 bases, and 14 bases lay between the germline ends. CDR3 DNA sequence: TGTGCCAGCGGTACCTCGACGGTGCAGTACTTC. It codes for CASGTSTVQYF.

This clonotype was detected many times. V is TRBV27 and J is TRBJ2-7; 10 bases fit TRBD1. Trimming at V came to 6 bases and at J to 2 bases, leaving 7 bases not matched to a gene. Germline V gene sequence: CDR1 MNHEY, CDR2 SMNVEV (reference sequence). This CDR3 comprises 15 residues. The CDR3 is CASSLTGQGPYEQYF. In nucleotides, the CDR3 is TGTGCCAGCAGCTTAACGGGACAGGGGCCCTACGAGCAGTACTTC.

J is TRBJ2-1 and V is TRBV7-9; 8 bases are shared with TRBD1. The germline gives CDR1 SEHNR, CDR2 FQNEAQ (reference sequence). This CDR3 comprises 13 residues. J was trimmed by 10 bases and V by 5 bases; bases with no gene match: 7. Written as DNA, the CDR3 is TGTGCCAGCAGCCCCTCAGGGGGCTACGAGCAGTTCTTC. This translates into CASSPSGGYEQFF.

The table lists this clonotype with many counts. This chain joins TRBV24-1 and TRBJ2-1; TRBD2 matches 9 bases. Trimming removed 5 bases from V and 4 bases from J; junction bases left unmatched: 11. The CDR3 loop spans 17 amino acids. CDR1 KGHDR and CDR2 SFDVKD come from the germline V gene. This chain's CDR3 is CATSVHSGRIDYNEQFF. CDR3 sequence (DNA): TGTGCCACCAGTGTCCATAGCGGGAGAATAGATTACAATGAGCAGTTCTTC.

With respect to this clonotype: A much larger clonotype is one base distant, so this may be a read error. This chain uses TRBV27 with TRBJ1-2, with D tentatively TRBD1 (5 bases). Germline-derived CDR1 and CDR2 are MNHEY and SMNVEV (reference sequence). CDR3 length equals 15 residues. V shed 4 bases and J shed 6 bases, with 18 bases lying between them. The CDR3 loop reads CASSYLGGGLDGYTF. The CDR3 nucleotides are TGTGCCAGCAGTTACCTGGGTGGGGGTTTGGATGGCTACACCTTC.

This clonotype was counted ten times or more. The V call is TRBV19, the J call TRBJ1-5; a possible D gene is TRBD1 (5 bases). The V and J ends lost 3 bases and 15 bases respectively, with 18 bases between them. CDR1 and CDR2 from the germline V gene are LNHDA and SQIVND (reference sequence). The CDR3 length is 13 residues. In DNA, the CDR3 is TGTGCCAGTAGTATGTTAACCCCCGGGGGATCGCATTTT. Its translation is CASSMLTPGGSHF.

Many counts were recorded for this clonotype. This chain uses TRBV15 with TRBJ2-7, with D uncertain. There are 13 residues in the CDR3. Trimming removed 1 base from V and 5 bases from J, with 9 bases in between. Germline V gene lookup returns CDR1 LNHNV and CDR2 YYDKDF (reference sequence). DNA of the CDR3: TGTGCCACCAGCAGAGTAGGTACAGACGAGCAGTACTTC. Translation gives CATSRVGTDEQYF.

The chain carries TRBV2 and TRBJ2-5; D ambiguous. The CDR3 is 14 amino acids. The germline CDR1 and CDR2 sequences are SNHLY and FYNNEI. V was shortened by 3 bases and J by 4 bases, with 12 bases between the two germline ends. Written as DNA, the CDR3 is TGTGCCAGCAGTGAGCCTAGTACTTTAGAGACCCAGTACTTC. Protein sequence: CASSEPSTLETQYF.

The V gene is TRBV2, the J gene TRBJ2-3; 9 bases map to TRBD1. The germline gives CDR1 SNHLY, CDR2 FYNNEI. V trimming: 6 bases; J trimming: 8 bases; junction bases outside the gene matches: 12. The CDR3 is 15 amino acids. For the CDR3, the DNA is TGTGCCAGCAGCGCCGGGACAGGGACCGGTGGTACGCAGTATTTT. Translation gives CASSAGTGTGGTQYF.

There are many counts of this clonotype. V usage is TRBV27 and J usage is TRBJ1-5, with D possibly TRBD1 on 5 matching bases. Germline V CDR1 and CDR2: MNHEY, SMNVEV (reference sequence). The CDR3 has 13 amino acids. V gave up 6 bases and J gave up 6 bases, with 12 bases separating them. In DNA form, the CDR3 reads TGTGCCAGCAGCAACCGAGGGGTTCAGCCCCAGCATTTT. Protein sequence: CASSNRGVQPQHF.

This clonotype showed up just a few times. The J gene is TRBJ1-2, the V gene TRBV4-3; tentatively, D is TRBD1 (6 bases). V was pared by 5 bases and J by 4 bases, with 17 bases between. CDR1 LGHNA and CDR2 YSLEER come from the germline V gene. This CDR3 is built from 15 residues. The DNA of the CDR3 is TGCGCCAGCAGCACTTTGGGGGGCGGAGGCTATGGCTACACCTTC. Translated, it gives CASSTLGGGGYGYTF.

This clonotype was seen a few times. V gene TRBV7-2 combines with J gene TRBJ2-5; D might be TRBD1 (5 bases). The CDR3 spans 16 residues. The ends were cut back, 2 bases at V and 5 bases at J, with 18 bases in the middle. Germline CDR1 reads SGHTA; CDR2 reads FQGNSA. The CDR3 is CASSLTTSQAWETQYF. The CDR3 region has the DNA TGTGCCAGCAGCTTAACCACATCACAGGCATGGGAGACCCAGTACTTC.

In regard to this clonotype: As the CDR3 is not closed by the conserved phenylalanine or tryptophan, this likely results from a read error. The V call is TRBV12-3 or TRBV12-4, the J call TRBJ2-7, with a tentative D call TRBD1 (6 bases). Trimming removed 6 bases at V and 6 bases at J, with 12 bases between. This CDR3 region has 12 residues. The CDR3 sequence is CASRGTPAEQYL. The CDR3 region has the DNA TGTGCCAGCAGAGGGACACCGGCCGAGCAGTACCTC.

The table lists this clonotype with many counts. The chain uses TRBV28 and TRBJ1-1; 9 positions agree with TRBD1. Germline-derived CDR1 and CDR2 are MDHEN and SYDVKM. V lost 6 bases, J lost 3 bases, and 11 bases stayed unmatched. CDR3 length equals 16 residues. The CDR3 coding sequence is TGTGCCAGCAGCCAAGGAGGGACAGGGATTTACACTGAAGCTTTCTTT. Translating gives CASSQGGTGIYTEAFF.

This rearrangement joins TRBV29-1 to TRBJ2-2; D ambiguous. V lost 4 bases, J lost 0 bases, and 6 bases lay in between. Germline V gives CDR1 SQVTM, CDR2 ANQGSEA. The CDR3 loop spans 13 amino acids. The DNA of the CDR3 is TGCAGCGTTGCTCTTACGAACACCGGGGAGCTGTTTTTT. Translated, it gives CSVALTNTGELFF.

Of note for this clonotype: Sequence at one end of the junction differs from germline and may be a read error. V gene TRBV4-1 combines with J gene TRBJ1-4; 12 bases align to TRBD1. The CDR3 extends over 17 amino acids. From germline, CDR1 is MGHRA and CDR2 YSYEKL. The CDR3 loop is CASSLYGTGGAHEKLFF. The CDR3, as DNA: TGTGCCAGCAGCCTATACGGGACAGGGGGCGCGCATGAAAAACTGTTTTTT.

V gene TRBV6-6 combines with J gene TRBJ2-1; 14 nucleotides match TRBD2. Germline V gene sequence: CDR1 MNHNY, CDR2 SVGAGI (reference sequence). The J segment lost 7 bases and the V segment lost 8 bases, leaving 10 bases of the junction unmatched. This CDR3 is built from 16 residues. The CDR3 region has the DNA TGTGCCAGCTACGGGACTAGCGGGAGCGGTTATAATGAGCAGTTCTTC. Residues: CASYGTSGSGYNEQFF.